This TCR beta chain stems from a study of blood T cell repertoires in COVID-19. Turning to the study itself: Acute-phase and convalescent COVID-19 samples originated in the United States, Italy and Spain.

Per the authors' pipeline: Researchers report that nucleated cell counts were estimated from reference gene primer amplification. The assay was immunoSEQ multiplex PCR, and TCRdb's table has in-frame clones only and misses some. V, J and clone size derive from that table, while D and trimming were established from the DNA sequence. This table holds some 160,000 clones, around 88% found once. Germline CDR1 and CDR2: MNHEY and SVGEGT. This CDR3 spans 18 amino acids. Trimming at V came to 5 bases and at J to 0 bases, leaving 9 bases not matched to a gene. The V and J genes are TRBV6-2 or TRBV6-3 and TRBJ2-1; 11 bases are shared with TRBD2. This TCR came from a woman between 70 and 85 years old who had recovered from COVID-19. Specimen: peripheral blood. CDR3 nucleotide sequence: TGTGCCAGCAGTCACCGGGGACTAGCGGCCTCCTCCTACAATGAGCAGTTCTTC. Translating it yields CASSHRGLAASSYNEQFF.